This T cell receptor beta chain was found in a study of T cells in narcolepsy. Overall study context: Enrolled donors included narcolepsy type 1 or type 2 patients and healthy controls. Study-level findings and limits: Autoreactive clone sequences were missing from some blood memory CD4+ repertoires. Healthy controls reportedly lacked the autoreactive clonotypes serially found in patients' blood. Same-patient CSF and blood CD4+ T cell clonotypes included HCRT-specific and TRIB2-specific autoreactive ones.

For this clone: Its cognate antigen is unknown.

Germline CDR1 and CDR2: SGHDT and YYEEEE. V lost 0 bases to trimming and J lost 3 bases; unmatched junction nucleotides: 2. The CDR3 is made up of 14 amino acids. The protocol was immunoSEQ multiplex PCR, while the TCRdb copy is restricted to in-frame clones and leaves out a portion. Of approximately 28,000 clones detected, approximately 80% appear once; the ten largest clones hold 1% to 1.4%. This receptor was identified in a human donor in good health. The sequenced sample was memory (CD45RA-) CD4+ T cells from blood. The V call is TRBV5-6, the J call TRBJ2-7; 8 bases map to TRBD2. CDR3 residues: CASSLDREGYEQYF. CDR3 DNA sequence: TGTGCCAGCAGCTTGGACCGGGAGGGCTACGAGCAGTACTTC. Full variable domain (missing parts from reference TRBV5-6 and TRBJ2-7): DAGVTQSPTHLIKTRGQQVTLRCSPKSGHDTVSWYQQALGQGPQFIFQYYEEEERQRGNFPDRFSGHQFPNYSSELNVNALLLGDSALYLCASSLDREGYEQYFGPGTRLTVT.